This T cell receptor (beta chain) was documented in a study of blood T cell repertoires in COVID-19. Study-wide context: Acute and convalescent COVID-19 samples came from the United States, Italy and Spain. T cells, B-cell-depleted T cells, or PBMCs provided the cDNA or gDNA that served as material.

This clone was found many times. Per the study methods: Amplification of reference gene primers was used by the study to estimate nucleated cell counts. TCRdb's table, derived via immunoSEQ multiplex PCR, lists solely in-frame clones and lacks some. V, J and clone size reflect that table, while D and trimming were determined from the DNA. This sample yields some 150,000 clones, of which around four fifths are seen a single time; 6% to 9% belongs to the top ten. This clonotype was sampled from a middle-aged man who had recovered from COVID-19. Sequencing was performed on peripheral blood.

The CDR3 is CATSRDLAGGTDTQYF. The CDR3 nucleotides are TGTGCCACCAGCAGAGATCTAGCGGGAGGCACAGATACGCAGTATTTT. This chain uses TRBV15 with TRBJ2-3; 10 bases are a match to TRBD2. This CDR3 is built from 16 residues. CDR1 is LNHNV and CDR2 is YYDKDF in the germline V gene (reference sequence). The trim removed 0 bases at V and 1 base at J, leaving 1 base unmatched.